This TCR beta chain was recorded in a study of early T cells in non-severe SARS-CoV-2 infection. General study findings and limits: Private and CD4 specificities were missed by VDJdb matching, which favored anti-spike CD8 responses.

With 8 bases removed from V and 0 bases from J, the gap between germline ends came to 14 bases. CDR3 size: 14 residues. Germline V gene data show CDR1 as MDHEN and CDR2 as SYDVKM. About this clonotype itself: Its antigen is not identified.

Individual cDNA molecules were tagged with unique molecular identifiers. TCRdb ran MiXCR on the 5' RACE reads and lists one entry per CDR3 protein. This repertoire shows tens of thousands of distinct CDR3 sequences, roughly 6% found once; its top ten account for under 10%. Sequences were obtained from whole blood. This TCR was sampled from an adult who was a healthcare worker with PCR-confirmed SARS-CoV-2 infection or an uninfected control (not recorded which). The chain is built from TRBV28 and TRBJ2-7; D is unresolved. The CDR3 bases are TGTGCCAGCTCCGAGACGGCAAGCTCCTACGAGCAGTACTTC. Translation gives CASSETASSYEQYF.